The 20 T cell receptor beta chains below all came from one sample that was sequenced in a study of blood T cell repertoires in COVID-19. The repertoire was sequenced with immunoSEQ multiplex PCR; TCRdb's copy has only in-frame clones and lacks some. The sample shows roughly 150,000 clones, roughly 85% of them seen only once. The sequenced sample consisted of peripheral blood. These receptors were collected from a woman aged 60 to 75 with COVID-19, enrolled during active disease.

The chain has TRBV18 and TRBJ1-1, with 8 bases matching TRBD1. Germline CDR1 and CDR2: KGHSH and LQKENI. Losses at the gene ends were 3 bases for V and 7 bases for J; bases not matched to a gene: 7. The CDR3 spans 14 residues. The CDR3 protein is CASSPATGADEAFF. DNA of the CDR3: TGTGCCAGCTCACCCGCGACAGGGGCGGATGAAGCTTTCTTT.

This chain joins TRBV5-1 and TRBJ2-1; D possibly corresponds to TRBD1 (5 bases). The germline V and J ends were trimmed by 0 bases and 8 bases, with 15 bases remaining between them. CDR1 is SGHRS, CDR2 YFSETQ, per germline. The CDR3 spans 15 residues. CDR3 coding DNA: TGCGCCAGCAGCTTGGCCCGAAAGTGGGGCGATGAGCAGTTCTTC. Protein: CASSLARKWGDEQFF.

This chain connects TRBV27 to TRBJ2-6, with D possibly TRBD1 on 5 matching bases. The CDR3 totals 17 residues. Trimming left V 5 bases short and J 1 base short, with 15 bases between. The germline V gene has CDR1 MNHEY and CDR2 SMNVEV (reference sequence). The CDR3 protein is CASSGVVGRSGANVLTF. The CDR3 nucleotides are TGTGCCAGCAGTGGGGTCGTGGGGCGATCTGGGGCCAACGTCCTGACTTTC.

V and J are TRBV11-3 and TRBJ1-2, with unresolved D. Per germline, CDR1 SGHNT and CDR2 YENEEA. V lost 8 bases, J lost 7 bases, and 17 bases lay in between. CDR3 length: 13 residues. In DNA, the CDR3 is TGTGCCAGCCACGGAGGTAGCCCCTTTGGCTACACCTTC. Residues: CASHGGSPFGYTF.

The rearrangement uses TRBV7-9 and TRBJ2-7; D gene ambiguous. Trimming took 5 bases from V and 5 from J, leaving 7 bases between them. The V gene's germline CDR1 is SEHNR and CDR2 FQNEAQ (reference sequence). The CDR3 totals 11 residues. CDR3 region: CASSLSNEQYF. CDR3 sequence (DNA): TGTGCCAGCAGCCTTTCTAACGAGCAGTACTTC.

J is TRBJ1-2 and V is TRBV9, with D possibly matching TRBD1 (6 bases). V was clipped by 4 bases and J by 6 bases, with 16 bases between them. The CDR3 spans 14 residues. The germline CDR1 and CDR2 sequences are SGDLS and YYNGEE. The CDR3 sequence is CASSTQTGTDGYTF. DNA of the CDR3: TGTGCCAGCAGCACGCAAACAGGGACCGATGGCTACACCTTC. The full variable domain, rest sourced from reference TRBV9 and TRBJ1-2, is DSGVTQTPKHLITATGQRVTLRCSPRSGDLSVYWYQQSLDQGLQFLIQYYNGEERAKGNILERFSAQQFPDLHSELNLSSLELGDSALYFCASSTQTGTDGYTFGSGTRLTVV.

The chain uses TRBV6-5 and TRBJ1-5; 7 bases map to TRBD1. Trimming cost V 7 bases and J 0 bases; bases outside gene matches: 6. The CDR3 spans 15 residues. CDR1 MNHEY and CDR2 SVGAGI come from the germline V gene. The CDR3 loop is CASKIRGRSNQPQHF. The CDR3 DNA follows: TGTGCCAGCAAGATAAGGGGGCGTAGCAATCAGCCCCAGCATTTT.

V gene TRBV9 combines with J gene TRBJ1-4; TRBD1 matches at 8 bases. Germline CDR1 SGDLS, CDR2 YYNGEE. V gave up 0 bases and J gave up 7 bases; unmatched junction bases: 11. The CDR3 sequence is 17 residues long. CDR3 sequence (DNA): TGTGCCAGCAGCGTAGGGGAAACAGGGGGAAAATTTGAAAAACTGTTTTTT. Translated: CASSVGETGGKFEKLFF.

The genes are TRBV2 and TRBJ2-7; 7 positions agree with TRBD1. Per the germline V gene, CDR1 is SNHLY and CDR2 is FYNNEI. V was clipped by 4 bases and J by 0 bases; unmatched bases: 3. The CDR3 totals 14 residues. CDR3 DNA: TGTGCCAGCAGTGTAAACAGGGGCTCCTACGAGCAGTACGTC. It yields the protein CASSVNRGSYEQYV.

This chain uses TRBV5-8 with TRBJ1-5, with D possibly being TRBD1 (5 bases). This CDR3 has 16 amino acids. The V end lost 2 bases, the J end lost 0 bases, and 12 bases lay between the germline ends. The germline gives CDR1 SGHTS, CDR2 YDEGEE. Here the CDR3 DNA reads TGTGCCAGCAGCTTCAGGGCAGCATATAGCAATCAGCCCCAGCATTTT. Encoded protein: CASSFRAAYSNQPQHF.

The rearrangement uses TRBV19 and TRBJ2-2, with 13 positions matching TRBD2. Germline V gives CDR1 LNHDA, CDR2 SQIVND (reference sequence). Losses at the gene ends were 6 bases for V and 7 bases for J; bases not matched to a gene: 8. CDR3 length: 16 amino acids. The CDR3 region is CASRRLAGGPDGELFF. DNA for the CDR3: TGTGCCAGTAGAAGACTAGCGGGGGGCCCGGACGGGGAGCTGTTTTTT.

The J gene is TRBJ1-5, the V gene TRBV6-6; D gene ambiguous. Germline CDR1 MNHNY, CDR2 SVGAGI (reference sequence). Trimming left V 6 bases short and J 9 bases short, with 15 bases between. The CDR3 is 13 amino acids. CDR3 protein: CASRSAVEGPQHF. The CDR3 coding sequence is TGTGCCAGCAGGTCCGCGGTGGAGGGGCCCCAGCATTTT.

The V call is TRBV7-8, the J call TRBJ1-6; a weak D match, TRBD1 (5 bases). This CDR3 is built from 18 residues. V dropped 4 bases and J dropped 0 bases, with 16 bases sitting between them. Germline lookup yields CDR1 SGHVS and CDR2 FQNEAQ. In nucleotides, the CDR3 is TGTGCCAGCAGCTCCTCGACAGTTTCTTCCTCCTATAATTCACCCCTCCACTTT. This translates into CASSSSTVSSSYNSPLHF.

The V gene is TRBV6-5, the J gene TRBJ2-2, with a possible D match to TRBD1 (6 bases). Germline V lookup: CDR1 MNHEY, CDR2 SVGAGI. Trimming removed 6 bases at V and 6 bases at J, with 14 bases between. This CDR3 is 14 amino acids long. The CDR3 nucleotides read TGTGCCAGCAGATGGGACAACGGCCCCGGGGAGCTGTTTTTT. As protein: CASRWDNGPGELFF.

This clone was found once. J is TRBJ2-3 and V is TRBV11-3; the D gene is possibly TRBD1 (5 bases). Trimming removed 5 bases at V and 7 bases at J, with 19 bases between. Germline V gene data show CDR1 as SGHNT and CDR2 as YENEEA. The CDR3 is 15 residues long. In nucleotides, the CDR3 is TGTGCCAGCAGCCCCCTGGGGCCGCTAGAGAATACGCAGTATTTT. The encoded protein is CASSPLGPLENTQYF.

This clone was seen more than once but under ten times. This chain connects TRBV5-1 to TRBJ1-2; no firm D call. Trimming removed 4 bases at V and 8 bases at J, with 18 bases between. This CDR3 contains 14 residues. Germline lookup yields CDR1 SGHRS and CDR2 YFSETQ. For the CDR3, the DNA is TGCGCCAGCAGCCCAACAACCAATAGCCAGGGCTACACCTTC. This encodes CASSPTTNSQGYTF.

The table lists this clone with a few counts. The chain joins TRBV6-5 to TRBJ1-1; no definite D call. Between the trimmed V and J ends, which lost 2 bases and 1 base, there was a span of 5 bases. Germline V gene data show CDR1 as MNHEY and CDR2 as SVGAGI. The CDR3 runs 13 residues. This chain's CDR3 is CASSYEGNTEAFF. The CDR3 region has the DNA TGTGCCAGCAGTTACGAGGGGAACACTGAAGCTTTCTTT.

The J gene is TRBJ1-3, the V gene TRBV5-5; D is possibly TRBD1 (6 bases). Germline V gene sequence: CDR1 SGHKS, CDR2 YYEKEE (reference sequence). V lost 4 bases and J lost 0, with 17 bases in between. The CDR3 is 17 residues long. CDR3 sequence: CASSLNPGHLSGNTIYF. DNA for the CDR3: TGTGCCAGCAGCCTAAACCCGGGACACCTCTCTGGAAACACCATATATTTT.

The J gene is TRBJ1-1, the V gene TRBV5-1; the D gene is possibly TRBD1 (6 bases). The V gene lost 4 bases and the J gene lost 3 bases, with 13 bases spanning the gap. CDR3 size: 14 residues. Germline V gene sequence: CDR1 SGHRS, CDR2 YFSETQ. The DNA of the CDR3 is TGCGCCAGCAGCGATCAGGGGACGGACACTGAAGCTTTCTTT. Protein product: CASSDQGTDTEAFF. The full variable domain, with the rest looked up from reference TRBV5-1 and TRBJ1-1, is KAGVTQTPRYLIKTRGQQVTLSCSPISGHRSVSWYQQTPGQGLQFLFEYFSETQRNKGNFPGRFSGRQFSNSRSEMNVSTLELGDSALYLCASSDQGTDTEAFFGQGTRLTVV.

J is TRBJ1-4 and V is TRBV24-1, with 10 bases lining up with TRBD1. V dropped 11 bases and J dropped 6; count of bases not matched to a gene: 17. This CDR3 has 17 residues. In germline, CDR1 is KGHDR, CDR2 SFDVKD. The CDR3 DNA reads as TGTGCCAGCAACGTCGGGACAGGGGAAATTGGGGATGAAAAACTGTTTTTT. Its protein product is CASNVGTGEIGDEKLFF.